Listed here are 12 T cell receptor beta chains from one sample, sequenced in a study of OX40 agonist ivuxolimab in advanced cancers. This table comes from immunoSEQ multiplex PCR, and its TCRdb copy is limited to in-frame clones, with some not included. The table lists 83,000 or so clones, 90% to 95% of them singletons. The sequences come from CD4+ or CD8+ T cells sorted from blood, collected in a trial of the OX40 agonist ivuxolimab. The receptors originated from an adult with an advanced solid tumor such as melanoma, head and neck, liver or kidney cancer.

In this sample, this clone turned up a few times. This sequence joins TRBV6-5 and TRBJ2-7, with D possibly matching TRBD1 (7 bases). The germline CDR1 and CDR2 sequences are MNHEY and SVGAGI. Deletions cut 4 bases from V and 3 bases from J, with 13 bases between. This CDR3 has 14 amino acids. The chain's CDR3 is CASSFGGGNYEQYF. The CDR3 nucleotides read TGTGCCAGCAGTTTTGGAGGGGGCAACTACGAGCAGTACTTC.

The chain has TRBV15 and TRBJ2-1, with 13 bases matching TRBD2. CDR3 length: 16 residues. V was pared by 5 bases and J by 3 bases, with 4 bases of the junction left unmatched. Germline CDR1 is LNHNV and CDR2 is YYDKDF (reference sequence). The CDR3 bases are TGTGCCACCAGCGCATGGACTAGCGGGAGCTACAATGAGCAGTTCTTC. Protein: CATSAWTSGSYNEQFF.

The rearrangement joins TRBV5-4 to TRBJ2-3; 7 bases align to TRBD2. From germline, CDR1 is SGHNT and CDR2 YYREEE (reference sequence). This CDR3 spans 14 amino acids. The junction had 2 bases not matched to a gene; V was cut back by 0 bases and J by 4 bases. CDR3 sequence: CASSLGTSADTQYF. In DNA form, the CDR3 reads TGTGCCAGCAGCTTGGGGACTAGTGCAGATACGCAGTATTTT.

The J gene is TRBJ1-6, the V gene TRBV6-5, with 8 bases matching TRBD1. With V trimmed by 3 bases and J by 4 bases, 5 bases remained unmatched. The length of the CDR3 is 16 residues. Germline V gene data show CDR1 as MNHEY and CDR2 as SVGAGI. CDR3 sequence (DNA): TGTGCCAGCAGTTATTCGGACAGGGCGTATAATTCACCCCTCCACTTT. Its translation: CASSYSDRAYNSPLHF.

The rearrangement links TRBV20-1 to TRBJ2-3, with no clear D. CDR3 length equals 11 residues. The V end was cut by 6 bases, the J end by 11 bases, with 15 bases between. Germline loops: CDR1 DFQATT, CDR2 SNEGSKA (reference sequence). CDR3 sequence (DNA): TGCAGTGCAACGGACGCCCAGAAGCAGTATTTT. Protein product: CSATDAQKQYF.

This sequence joins TRBV29-1 and TRBJ1-1, with 9 bases aligning to TRBD1. Germline V lookup: CDR1 SQVTM, CDR2 ANQGSEA. The J segment lost 5 bases and the V segment lost 7 bases, leaving 8 bases of the junction unmatched. The CDR3 runs 13 residues. CDR3 residues: CSATQGARTEAFF. Here the CDR3 DNA reads TGCAGCGCTACACAGGGGGCGCGGACTGAAGCTTTCTTT.

The rearrangement joins TRBV28 to TRBJ1-3, with a possible D match to TRBD1 (5 bases). V was shortened by 3 bases and J by 0 bases, with 9 bases between the two germline ends. Germline CDR1 is MDHEN and CDR2 is SYDVKM. This CDR3 has 15 residues. The chain's CDR3 is CASSLGPHSGNTIYF. In DNA, the CDR3 is TGTGCCAGCAGTTTGGGGCCGCACTCTGGAAACACCATATATTTT. Complete variable domain (other parts from reference TRBV28 and TRBJ1-3): DVKVTQSSRYLVKRTGEKVFLECVQDMDHENMFWYRQDPGLGLRLIYFSYDVKMKEKGDIPEGYSVSREKKERFSLILESASTNQTSMYLCASSLGPHSGNTIYFGEGSWLTVV.

The J gene is TRBJ2-7, the V gene TRBV6-6; 11 positions match TRBD2. The germline gives CDR1 MNHNY, CDR2 SVGAGI (reference sequence). Germline trimming cut 6 bases from V and 2 bases from J; bases unmatched to any gene: 0. There are 13 residues in the CDR3. In DNA, the CDR3 is TGTGCCAGCAGACTAGCGGGAGCCTACGAGCAGTACTTC. It encodes CASRLAGAYEQYF.

The chain is built from TRBV7-2 and TRBJ2-7; 9 nucleotides match TRBD2. V lost 0 bases and J lost 4; bases outside the gene matches: 1. This CDR3 region has 14 residues. Germline V gene data show CDR1 as SGHTA and CDR2 as FQGNSA. CDR3 bases: TGTGCCAGCAGCTTAGCTAGCGGGAGTTACGAGCAGTACTTC. Its translation is CASSLASGSYEQYF.

The gene calls are TRBV5-1 and TRBJ2-3, with TRBD1 matching 9 bases. Per germline, CDR1 SGHRS and CDR2 YFSETQ. With 4 bases clipped from V and 4 bases from J, the junction kept 7 bases outside the gene matches. The CDR3 spans 15 residues. In nucleotides, the CDR3 is TGCGCCAGCAGCCGAGGACAGGGGCAAGCAGATACGCAGTATTTT. Translated, it gives CASSRGQGQADTQYF.

This rearrangement joins TRBV5-4 to TRBJ1-2, with D perhaps TRBD1 (5 bases). Germline V gene sequence: CDR1 SGHNT, CDR2 YYREEE (reference sequence). V was trimmed by 4 bases and J by 4 bases, leaving 11 bases between them. The CDR3 runs to 13 residues. CDR3 coding DNA: TGTGCCAGCAGCGGCGGGGGGGGCTATGGCTACACCTTC. Protein product: CASSGGGGYGYTF.

This clone has only one observation. This chain links TRBV27 with TRBJ2-1; TRBD1 might be the D (6 bases). V was clipped by 0 bases and J by 9 bases, with 18 bases between them. This CDR3 is 16 amino acids long. The germline V gene has CDR1 MNHEY and CDR2 SMNVEV (reference sequence). The CDR3 DNA sequence: TGTGCCAGCAGTTTATCGAGGCAGGGGTCCATCGGTGAGCAGTTCTTC. This codes for CASSLSRQGSIGEQFF.